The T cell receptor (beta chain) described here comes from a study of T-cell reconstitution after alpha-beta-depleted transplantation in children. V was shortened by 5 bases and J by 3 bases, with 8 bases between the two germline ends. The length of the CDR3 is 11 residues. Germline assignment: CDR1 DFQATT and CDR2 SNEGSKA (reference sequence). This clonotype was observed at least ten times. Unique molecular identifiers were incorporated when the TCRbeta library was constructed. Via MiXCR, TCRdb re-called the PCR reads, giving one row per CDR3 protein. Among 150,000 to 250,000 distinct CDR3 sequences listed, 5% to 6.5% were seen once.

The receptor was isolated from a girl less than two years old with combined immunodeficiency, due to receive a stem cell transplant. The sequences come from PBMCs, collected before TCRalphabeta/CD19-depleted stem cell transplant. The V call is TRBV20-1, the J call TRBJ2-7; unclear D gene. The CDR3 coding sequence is TGCAGTGCTGACTTATTCTACGAGCAGTACTTC. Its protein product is CSADLFYEQYF.